This T cell receptor (beta chain) is drawn from a study of radiotherapy plus CTLA-4 blockade in lung cancer. About the study: 18% of patients responded objectively, and about 30% achieved disease control. General study points: Interferon-beta and early blood T cell clone dynamics reportedly predicted response best. Subsequent to radiotherapy plus ipilimumab, tumor-derived TCR clones underwent expansion in blood.

CDR1 and CDR2 (germline): SGHNT, YYREEE (reference sequence). There are 13 residues in the CDR3. V was clipped by 4 bases and J by 5 bases, with 12 bases between them. CTLA-4 blockade using ipilimumab, together with focal radiation, was received by patients with chemo-refractory metastatic non-small-cell lung cancer. This table comes from immunoSEQ multiplex PCR, and its TCRdb copy is limited to in-frame clones, with some not included. The table lists tens of thousands of clones, approximately 65% of them singletons. On this clone itself: Its target is unknown.

Sequencing used peripheral blood, obtained from a patient treated with radiotherapy plus ipilimumab. The sequence was obtained from a human donor with non-small cell lung cancer whose response to radiotherapy plus ipilimumab could not be evaluated. The V gene is TRBV5-4, the J gene TRBJ2-5, with D unresolved. This CDR3 reads CASSGYPRETQYF. The CDR3 nucleotides are TGTGCCAGCAGCGGGTACCCCAGGGAGACCCAGTACTTC.